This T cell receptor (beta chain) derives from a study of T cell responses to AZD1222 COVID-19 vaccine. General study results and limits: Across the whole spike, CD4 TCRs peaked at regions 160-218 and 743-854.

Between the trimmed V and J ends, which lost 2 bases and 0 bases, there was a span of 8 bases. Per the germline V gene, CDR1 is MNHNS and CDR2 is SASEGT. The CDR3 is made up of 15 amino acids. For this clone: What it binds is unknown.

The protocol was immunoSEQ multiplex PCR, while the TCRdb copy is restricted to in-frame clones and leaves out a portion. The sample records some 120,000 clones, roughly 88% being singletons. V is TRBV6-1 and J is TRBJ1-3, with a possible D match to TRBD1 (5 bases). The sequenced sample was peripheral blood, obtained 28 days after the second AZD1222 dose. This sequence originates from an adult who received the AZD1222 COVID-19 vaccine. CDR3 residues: CASSEQTDSGNTIYF. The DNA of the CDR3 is TGTGCCAGCAGTGAACAGACAGACTCTGGAAACACCATATATTTT.